These T cell receptor beta chains were read from a single sample in a study of spatial heterogeneity in lung cancer. MiXCR, applied by TCRdb to the 5' RACE reads, yields one record per CDR3 protein. The top ten hold approximately 39% of the sample, which has tens of thousands of distinct CDR3 sequences, 12% seen once. The starting material was PBMCs, obtained at surgery. The receptors were gathered from a male donor with early-stage non-small cell lung cancer. Both conserved end residues are trimmed from each CDR3. Fields, in order: D gene, J gene, V gene, CDR3 protein. A D gene is named only where the DNA matches it firmly.

NA	TRBJ1-4	TRBV29-1	SADSNEKLF
NA	TRBJ1-6	TRBV9	ASSVGETNSPLH
NA	TRBJ1-2	TRBV20-1	SASETEGNYGYT
NA	TRBJ2-6	TRBV5-1	ASSSEGPTGANVLT
NA	TRBJ1-2	TRBV2	ASSVMIDYGYT
NA	TRBJ1-5	TRBV7-2	ASSLEQGIQPQH
TRBD1	TRBJ2-7	TRBV27	ASRIGTGAHEQY
NA	TRBJ1-4	TRBV7-6	ASSPGAEKLF
TRBD1	TRBJ2-7	TRBV20-1	SAREPTGSYEQY
NA	TRBJ2-2	TRBV25-1	ASSDVADNTGELF
TRBD2	TRBJ2-1	TRBV20-1	SCAGTSRANEQF
NA	TRBJ2-3	TRBV5-6	ASSGTRGHSDTQY
NA	TRBJ2-3	TRBV28	ASTNTGEATDTQY
NA	TRBJ1-5	TRBV29-1	SVSEGGSNQPQH
NA	TRBJ1-5	TRBV6-2/TRBV6-3	ASSPRNQPQH
NA	TRBJ1-1	TRBV6-2/TRBV6-3	ASIGLGYGEAF
NA	TRBJ2-1	TRBV13	ASSLRTSSYNEQF